This T cell receptor beta chain is drawn from a study of pediatric ulcerative colitis. About the study: Most patients had pancolitis, and two had left-sided colitis. Findings of the study overall: Acute severe colitis showed lower rectal diversity from clonal expansions. A couple of patients' blood samples yielded substantially fewer templates. Blood-derived T cells may be present in rectal pinch biopsies.

One to two pinch biopsies were taken from the rectum during colonoscopy. The length of the CDR3 is 14 residues. Germline CDR1 KGHSH, CDR2 LQKENI. The germline V and J ends were trimmed by 0 bases and 8 bases, with 13 bases remaining between them. Clones were read by immunoSEQ multiplex PCR, and TCRdb kept only the in-frame ones, dropping some. The sample has 40,000 to 55,000 clones, 78% seen once. In regard to this clone: Its antigen remains unidentified.

This clonotype was obtained from a girl aged 10-17 years with moderate ulcerative colitis. Sequenced: gut tissue. The chain links TRBV18 to TRBJ1-2, with D unclear. DNA of the CDR3: TGTGCCAGCTCACCACCCGACACCCTTAGGGGCTACACCTTC. Its translation is CASSPPDTLRGYTF.